These 18 T cell receptor beta chains share one sample of origin, sequenced in a study of regulatory T cells in long-lasting Graves disease (dated by TCRdb to about 2021). The library was prepared using multiplex PCR. These reads were obtained on an Illumina HiSeq 4000. iRepertoire HTBI primers and Arm-PCR amplification of CDR3 regions were used to construct TCR beta libraries. In TCRdb, the public reads were trimmed at Q25 with fastp and aligned with MiXCR, with productive beta chains retained. When rows share a CDR3 protein, they turn into one entry using the most common DNA and genes. In all, the sample holds approximately 400,000 distinct CDR3 sequences, and around 21% of those were seen once. Around 21% of the sample is held by the ten biggest clonotypes. The time point label for this specimen denotes: persistent/refractory GD, antithyroid drugs over 5 years with positive TRAb. RNA was extracted from PBMCs in TRIzol for both TCR sequencing and RNA sequencing.

The sample in question was peripheral blood mononuclear cells (PBMCs), obtained when the disease was refractory, from a patient treated with antithyroid drugs. The receptors here all came from a female donor with Graves disease.

The rearrangement uses TRBV19 and TRBJ2-5; D gene ambiguous. Between the trimmed V and J ends, which lost 8 bases and 4 bases, there was a span of 14 bases. The germline V gene encodes CDR1 LNHDA and CDR2 SQIVND (reference sequence). CDR3 size: 13 residues. CDR3: CASGWGTGETQYF. The CDR3 DNA reads as TGTGCCAGTGGCTGGGGAACCGGAGAGACCCAGTACTTC. Variable domain in full (rest from reference TRBV19 and TRBJ2-5): DGGITQSPKYLFRKEGQNVTLSCEQNLNHDAMYWYRQDPGQGLRLIYYSQIVNDFQKGDIAEGYSVSREKKESFPLTVTSAQKNPTAFYLCASGWGTGETQYFGPGTRLLVL.

There are a few counts of this clonotype. V and J are TRBV3-1 and TRBJ1-2; 8 positions match TRBD1. CDR1 and CDR2 from the germline V gene are LGHDT and YNNKEL (reference sequence). This CDR3 contains 15 residues. With V trimmed by 1 base and J by 7 bases, 8 bases remained unmatched. The CDR3: CASSQGPAGGFGYTF. Here the CDR3 DNA reads TGTGCCAGCAGCCAAGGCCCCGCAGGGGGCTTTGGCTACACCTTC.

Note on this clonotype: Being one base from a much bigger clone, this may be a read error. The chain links TRBV7-6 to TRBJ1-5, with D perhaps TRBD1 (6 bases). V was trimmed by 5 bases and J by 4 bases, leaving 9 bases between them. This CDR3 has 13 residues. Per germline, CDR1 SGHVS and CDR2 FNYEAQ. The CDR3 here is CASSGQPNQPQHF. The CDR3 DNA reads TGTGCCAGCAGCGGACAGCCGAATCAGCCCCAGCATTTT.

The chain is built from TRBV11-1 and TRBJ2-1; D gene ambiguous. The germline V gene has CDR1 SGHAT and CDR2 FQDESV (reference sequence). The V and J ends lost 7 bases and 6 bases respectively, with 13 bases between them. This CDR3 has 13 amino acids. As DNA, the CDR3 is TGTGCCAGCACCAGTTCTGGTGGCAATGAGCAGTTCTTC. This gives the protein CASTSSGGNEQFF.

The CDR3 is CSAKIVGTDTQYF. The CDR3 DNA reads as TGCAGCGCCAAAATCGTGGGCACAGATACGCAGTATTTT. The chain recombines TRBV20-1 with TRBJ2-3; D remains unclear. Germline V CDR1 and CDR2: DFQATT, SNEGSKA (reference sequence). CDR3 size: 13 residues.

The chain combines TRBV19 with TRBJ1-2; D possibly corresponds to TRBD1 (5 bases). Germline-derived CDR1 and CDR2 are LNHDA and SQIVND (reference sequence). V was trimmed by 7 bases and J by 10 bases, leaving 19 bases between them. This CDR3 is 13 amino acids long. CDR3 DNA sequence: TGTGCCAGTATCGCAACCGGGGCCAACATCTACACCTTC. This encodes CASIATGANIYTF.

The chain has TRBV9 and TRBJ1-3, with D tentatively TRBD1 (5 bases). Germline lookup yields CDR1 SGDLS and CDR2 YYNGEE. The CDR3 runs 15 residues. V gave up 4 bases and J gave up 4 bases, with 15 bases separating them. CDR3 coding DNA: TGTGCCAGCAGCCCGTCGGGGCTAGGGGGAAACACCATATATTTT. It is translated as CASSPSGLGGNTIYF.

The rearrangement joins TRBV11-2 to TRBJ2-5; D may be TRBD1 (5 bases). The germline CDR1 and CDR2 sequences are SGHAT and FQNNGV. Trimming took off 1 base at V and 5 bases at J, with 17 bases between the two ends. The CDR3 contains 16 residues. The CDR3 coding sequence is TGTGCCAGCAGCTTAGTTGGCCAGGGCTTTCGGGAGACCCAGTACTTC. Residues: CASSLVGQGFRETQYF.

This clonotype was recorded many times. The CDR3 DNA reads TGTGCCAGCAGTTACATGGCAGGGGGCAATCAGCCCCAGCATTTT. Protein product: CASSYMAGGNQPQHF. The chain has TRBV6-5 and TRBJ1-5; D may be TRBD1 (6 bases). The CDR3 covers 15 residues. The V gene's germline CDR1 is MNHEY and CDR2 SVGAGI. V was shortened by 2 bases and J by 2 bases, with 10 bases between the two germline ends.

Ten or more counts support this clonotype. The gene calls are TRBV3-1 and TRBJ2-5; D gene unclear. This CDR3 has 13 amino acids. V lost 0 bases and J lost 3, with 5 bases in between. Germline V CDR1 and CDR2: LGHDT, YNNKEL (reference sequence). CDR3 amino acids: CASSQDLEETQYF. In nucleotides, the CDR3 is TGTGCCAGCAGCCAAGATCTGGAAGAGACCCAGTACTTC.

This clonotype has ten or more counts. The V call is TRBV28, the J call TRBJ2-7; maybe TRBD2 (5 bases). Looked up from germline, CDR1 is MDHEN and CDR2 is SYDVKM. With 1 base removed from V and 3 bases from J, the gap between germline ends came to 13 bases. This CDR3 has 15 residues. CDR3 sequence (DNA): TGTGCCAGCAGTTTATCCAGGAACGGGATCTACGAGCAGTACTTC. This translates into CASSLSRNGIYEQYF.

This chain uses TRBV18 with TRBJ2-2; no definite D call. The V gene's germline CDR1 is KGHSH and CDR2 LQKENI. V lost 4 bases and J 6 bases, leaving 9 bases between the germline ends. CDR3 length: 13 residues. CDR3: CASSLDSAGELFF. The CDR3 DNA follows: TGTGCCAGCTCACTAGACTCGGCCGGGGAGCTGTTTTTT.

Many counts were recorded for this clonotype. J is TRBJ1-4 and V is TRBV6-1, with a possible D match to TRBD1 (6 bases). V was shortened by 3 bases and J by 5 bases, with 19 bases between the two germline ends. Germline CDR1 MNHNS, CDR2 SASEGT. The CDR3 is 17 amino acids. As DNA, the CDR3 is TGTGCCAGCAGTGACTACTTGTCAGGGGAACCAAATGAAAAACTGTTTTTT. Encoded protein: CASSDYLSGEPNEKLFF.

There are a few counts of this clonotype. J is TRBJ1-1 and V is TRBV10-3; D is uncertain. The CDR3 loop spans 13 amino acids. Germline-derived CDR1 and CDR2 are ENHRY and SYGVKD. Trimming left V 3 bases short and J 1 base short, with 6 bases between. For the CDR3, the DNA is TGTGCCATCAGTGATGCAGGGAACACTGAAGCTTTCTTT. It is translated as CAISDAGNTEAFF.

The sample holds many counts of this clonotype. CDR3 residues: CASNNGPDTQYF. CDR3 bases: TGTGCCAGCAACAATGGTCCAGATACGCAGTATTTT. V gene TRBV27 combines with J gene TRBJ2-3; D not certain. CDR1 MNHEY and CDR2 SMNVEV come from the germline V gene (reference sequence). CDR3 length: 12 residues. The V end was cut by 7 bases, the J end by 4 bases, with 9 bases between.

This chain joins TRBV5-5 and TRBJ2-2, with 13 bases fitting TRBD2. V lost 0 bases, J lost 4 bases, and 6 bases stayed unmatched. This CDR3 spans 18 amino acids. Germline V gene lookup returns CDR1 SGHKS and CDR2 YYEKEE (reference sequence). CDR3 sequence reads: CASSLGTSGSGPTGELFF. The CDR3 DNA is TGTGCCAGCAGCTTGGGGACTAGCGGGAGTGGGCCCACCGGGGAGCTGTTTTTT.

The gene calls are TRBV20-1 and TRBJ2-7, with D possibly TRBD1 on 5 matching bases. The ends were cut back, 3 bases at V and 0 bases at J, with 12 bases in the middle. Germline loops: CDR1 DFQATT, CDR2 SNEGSKA (reference sequence). CDR3 length equals 14 residues. The DNA of the CDR3 is TGCAGTGCTAGTTACAGGCAGAACTCCTACGAGCAGTACTTC. Translated: CSASYRQNSYEQYF.

This clonotype was seen repeatedly, ten times or more. V usage is TRBV18 and J usage is TRBJ1-1; D perhaps matches TRBD1 (6 bases). Looked up from germline, CDR1 is KGHSH and CDR2 is LQKENI. This CDR3 spans 15 amino acids. V lost 6 bases and J 5 bases, leaving 19 bases between the germline ends. CDR3 loop: CASSPRTEKVTEAFF. CDR3 DNA sequence: TGTGCCAGCTCCCCGAGGACAGAAAAAGTGACTGAAGCTTTCTTT. Looking up the rest from reference TRBV18 and TRBJ1-1 gives the full variable domain: NAGVMQNPRHLVRRRGQEARLRCSPMKGHSHVYWYRQLPEEGLKFMVYLQKENIIDESGMPKERFSAEFPKEGPSILRIQQVVRGDSAAYFCASSPRTEKVTEAFFGQGTRLTVV.